A selection of T cell receptor beta chains follows, all from one sample in a study of shared clonotypes between healthy human individuals. This table comes from immunoSEQ multiplex PCR, and its TCRdb copy is limited to in-frame clones, with some not included. Here the sample spans 1.6 million or so clones, approximately 96% being singletons. The sample was naive CD4+ T cells sorted from blood. Receptors originate from a man aged 25-40 years in good health. The CDR3 runs from the conserved cysteine through the conserved F or W. The D gene is left open where the match is weak. Clone size, where shown, is once, few, many, or a class for clones that have expanded.

V	J	size	D	CDR3	DNA
TRBV5-8	TRBJ2-7	NA	NA	CASSNLAGYEQYF	TGTGCCAGCAGCAACCTCGCTGGGTACGAGCAGTACTTC
TRBV15	TRBJ1-5	NA	NA	CATSRFNQPQHF	TGTGCCACCAGCAGATTCAATCAGCCCCAGCATTTT
TRBV6-1	TRBJ1-1	NA	NA	CASTDPWAGRDEAFF	TGTGCCAGCACCGACCCCTGGGCAGGGAGGGATGAAGCTTTCTTT
TRBV5-1	TRBJ2-7	NA	TRBD1	CASSLQQGKVYF	TGCGCCAGCAGCTTGCAACAGGGGAAGGTGTACTTC
TRBV6-1	TRBJ1-1	once	NA	CASSPAGEVSEAFF	TGTGCCAGCAGCCCAGCGGGGGAAGTATCTGAAGCTTTCTTT
TRBV5-1	TRBJ2-6	NA	NA	CASSLVPRDVLTF	TGCGCCAGCAGCTTGGTCCCCCGGGACGTCCTGACTTTC
TRBV10-1	TRBJ2-2	NA	NA	CASSEPGRTGELFF	TGCGCCAGCAGTGAGCCGGGCCGAACCGGGGAGCTGTTTTTT
TRBV5-6	TRBJ1-5	NA	TRBD1	CASSLGGTGGYQPQHF	TGTGCCAGCAGCTTGGGCGGGACAGGGGGCTATCAGCCCCAGCATTTT
TRBV29-1	TRBJ2-1	NA	NA	CSVAGGSRQGQFF	TGCAGCGTTGCCGGAGGGAGTCGCCAGGGGCAGTTCTTC
TRBV19	TRBJ2-2	NA	TRBD1	CASSHRDRGGLELFF	TGTGCCAGTAGTCATCGGGACAGGGGAGGCCTGGAGCTGTTTTTT